This TCR beta chain comes out of a study of cytomegalovirus exposure and HLA in healthy donors. Study details: The 90 to 150 validation repertoires, a later analysis reported, used the same platform as the approximately 730 repertoires from the first cohort. The study's findings and limits: Cytomegalovirus status was reportedly diagnosed by the classifier with high sensitivity and specificity. The study labeled 150 to 200 TCR beta chains cytomegalovirus-associated. Subsequent analysis revealed that first-cohort TCR clusters tended to co-occur in the approximately 120 validation repertoires.

Looked up from germline, CDR1 is LNHDA and CDR2 is SQIVND (reference sequence). V lost 3 bases to trimming and J lost 2 bases; unmatched junction nucleotides: 9. The CDR3 totals 16 residues. The repertoire was sequenced with immunoSEQ multiplex PCR; TCRdb's copy has only in-frame clones and lacks some. The top ten clones hold around 1.2% of a sample with approximately 200,000 clones, 80% to 85% of them seen once. This clone came up once. Its antigen is unidentified. The sequence derives from a woman aged 30 to 39 in good health and CMV-seronegative. This rearrangement joins TRBV19 to TRBJ2-5, with 7 nucleotides matching TRBD1. Sequencing input: PBMCs. DNA for the CDR3: TGTGCCAGTAGTATGGGTGGGGCAGGGGGACAAGAGACCCAGTACTTC. Translating gives CASSMGGAGGQETQYF.